This T cell receptor (beta chain) was observed in a study of blood T cells in healthy people across ages (dated by TCRdb to about 2015). Regarding the research as a whole: In model experiments, roughly one uniquely barcoded TCR beta cDNA molecule per two T cells was captured by template switching. Two additional independent replicas of 1 million unique cDNA reads from the same blood draw were analyzed for two donors (one aged 18 to 30 and one aged 80 or older). To avoid experimental bias, donors of different ages were randomly spread across the sequencing lanes. To track age-related changes in TCR beta repertoire diversity, the study relied on deep sequencing normalized with unique cDNA molecular identifiers. The donors were divided into four age groups: young (average around 15 years), middle-aged (around 37), aged (approximately 62) and long-lived (roughly 86).

With regard to this clonotype: No cognate antigen has been identified for it. Base qualities were left out, and no much larger clone turns up one base away.

The donors were some 39 Caucasian individuals from Russia, aged roughly 6 to 100 years, who were systemically healthy. Each donor gave about 9.2 milliliters of peripheral blood, drawn into EDTA-treated Vacutainer tubes. PBMCs were isolated by Ficoll-Paque density-gradient centrifugation, with at least 7 million obtained per sample. Trizol reagent was used to extract total RNA from the PBMCs, yielding at least 5.5 micrograms per sample. For every donor, flow cytometry on a PBMC aliquot measured the percentage of naive CD45RAhigh/CD27high T cells. V gives up 1 base and J gives up 5 bases, and the segment between their germline ends measures 11 bases. Reading from cysteine to phenylalanine, the CDR3 counts 14 amino acids. The kept DNA is CDR3 alone, 42 bases in frame from the first base. CDR1 and CDR2 are read off the germline V gene as SGHTA and FQGNSA. Study-wide findings and limitations: As age increased, observed TCR beta diversity per million T cells dropped in a roughly linear way, and a significant reduction was already evident by age 40. A strong correlation was found between observed TCR beta diversity and the percentage of naive T cells measured by flow cytometry. Estimates of total diversity based on one million sequenced T cells were regarded as lower bounds and as underestimates. The long-lived group showed more naive CD4+ T cells, fewer expanded clones and increased TCR diversity than the aged group, suggesting age selection. Because the CMV infection status of the donors was unknown, age-related changes in expanded clonotypes may potentially have been confounded. Since profiling was done on bulk unsorted PBMCs, naive and antigen-experienced compartments could not be conclusively compared.

Library preparation employed 5' RACE. TCRdb names Illumina HiSeq 2500 as the instrument used. A second PCR of roughly 6 to 11 cycles was run with a J-beta primer mix and a sample-barcoded 5' primer. A template-switch 5' adaptor carrying 12 random nucleotides introduced a unique molecular identifier onto each TCR beta cDNA molecule. At least 2.5 million CDR3-containing paired-end reads were obtained from each sample. First-strand cDNA was synthesized from all RNA with the Mint cDNA synthesis kit, primed by a TRBC-specific oligonucleotide. Following uracil-DNA glycosylase treatment, all cDNA underwent a first 18-cycle PCR with the universal primers M1SS and BC2_uni_R. On the authors' methods: For normalization, 1 million high-quality reads, each with a distinct molecular identifier, were randomly selected from each sample. Instead of being binned into consensus sequences, reads with shared molecular identifiers were discarded. CDR3 identification, clonotype clustering and error correction used MiTCR with a Q25 quality threshold and the strictest error-elimination algorithm. A nonparametric unseen species model using Euler transformation provided a lower-bound estimate of total TCR beta diversity. The public reads were reanalyzed by TCRdb: fastp trimming at Q25, MiXCR alignment, in-frame beta chains only. Here each entry gathers all rows of one CDR3 protein and keeps the most common genes and DNA. The authors' filters were not applied to this entry. The sample table lists approximately 680,000 distinct CDR3 sequences, approximately 30% of them with a count of one. The top ten hold roughly 15% of the sample.

The chain couples TRBV7-2 to TRBJ2-5; there is no confident call for the D gene. Specimen: blood. This TCR came from a woman older than 75 in good health. Donor details come from another sample of the same person, matched by shared clones. The CDR3 is CASSLGLRRETQYF. The nucleotide sequence is given as TGTGCCAGCAGCTTAGGCCTTCGAAGGGAGACCCAGTACTTC.